This record looks at one T cell receptor (beta chain) sequence and its context. The antigen remains unidentified. These data come from a study of graft-versus-host responses after intestinal transplantation. About the research overall: In this cohort, recipients had multivisceral, liver-intestinal, or isolated intestinal transplants. Study findings and constraints: Researchers found GvH clones in recipient marrow, and some showed up first in ileum or blood.

V lost 3 bases to trimming and J lost 8 bases, with 12 bases between them. The CDR3 consists of 13 residues. CDR1 SGDLS and CDR2 YYNGEE come from the germline V gene. Assay used: immunoSEQ multiplex PCR; TCRdb lists only in-frame clones, some missing. Among 60,000 or so clones listed, 90% to 95% were seen once. The chain is built from TRBV9 and TRBJ2-1, with no clear D. This material consisted of PBMCs, taken roughly 120 days after intestinal transplantation. The source is a human patient who received an intestinal transplant, so some T cells may come from the graft donor. In DNA, the CDR3 is TGTGCCAGCAGCGGTGGCCCCATGCATGAGCAGTTCTTC. It yields the protein CASSGGPMHEQFF.